This is a list of T cell receptor beta chains from one sample in a study of immune characteristics of hereditary and idiopathic chronic pancreatitis. Sequencing used immunoSEQ multiplex PCR; TCRdb keeps in-frame clones, though not all of them. The sample holds under 2,500 clones; under 85% are singletons and the top ten take roughly 15%. The sequenced sample was pancreas tissue with idiopathic chronic pancreatitis. All receptors come from a human donor with chronic pancreatitis. Each CDR3 is given with its conserved first and last residue. D genes are given only for firm matches.

CDR3aa	d_gene	v_gene	j_gene
CASSVTGANYGYTF	NA	TRBV9	TRBJ1-2
CASSYWGTGPQETQYF	TRBD1	TRBV6-2/TRBV6-3	TRBJ2-5
CASSEGQGAPPTDTQYF	TRBD1	TRBV6-4	TRBJ2-3
CASSTWGDRGEKLFF	NA	TRBV19	TRBJ1-4
CASSILDGNNQPQHF	NA	TRBV19	TRBJ1-5
CASTIGLAGGTDTQYF	TRBD2	TRBV7-3	TRBJ2-3
CASSTTLASSETQYF	TRBD2	TRBV6-5	TRBJ2-5
CASSLAGLAGVGEQFF	TRBD2	TRBV7-9	TRBJ2-1
CASSLDSRTSGRGLRETQYF	TRBD2	TRBV11-2	TRBJ2-5
CASSLGGTYNSPLHF	NA	TRBV5-6	TRBJ1-6
CASSFQSDSSYEQYF	NA	TRBV7-2	TRBJ2-7
CASSLAFASGVSTDTQYF	TRBD2	TRBV5-1	TRBJ2-3
CASSMTARDYGYTF	NA	TRBV19	TRBJ1-2
CASSLAGTGGAGETQYF	TRBD1	TRBV5-1	TRBJ2-5
CASSLRQSGYEQYF	NA	TRBV7-2	TRBJ2-7
CACARDETYEQYF	NA	TRBV19	TRBJ2-7
CASTAGQGVSNQPQHF	NA	TRBV19	TRBJ1-5
CASSRGRSSYSPLHF	NA	TRBV28	TRBJ1-6
CASSEGVFEAFF	NA	TRBV2	TRBJ1-1
CASSQDSGAGANVLTF	NA	TRBV4-2	TRBJ2-6
CASSATRDLGQRRLYGYTF	NA	TRBV9	TRBJ1-2
CASSLGQEIFLLHF	TRBD1	TRBV6-6	TRBJ1-6
CASSSGTANYGYTF	TRBD1	TRBV27	TRBJ1-2
CASSAGTGVYGYTF	NA	TRBV28	TRBJ1-2
CASSIARQPQETQYF	NA	TRBV19	TRBJ2-5
CASSLLTDGSYNEQFF	NA	TRBV7-2	TRBJ2-1
CASSTGDSNQPQHF	TRBD1	TRBV7-9	TRBJ1-5
CASSLRQGLPEQYF	TRBD1	TRBV5-4	TRBJ2-7
CASSLGRGFTDTQYF	NA	TRBV5-6	TRBJ2-3
CASSSHSGGPYEQYF	NA	TRBV6-5	TRBJ2-7
CAISDGGNRDTDTQYF	NA	TRBV10-3	TRBJ2-3
CASSYYAGNGELFF	NA	TRBV3-1/TRBV3-2	TRBJ2-2
CASSIRASTDTQYF	NA	TRBV19	TRBJ2-3
CASSLAQGANTGELFF	TRBD1	TRBV5-4	TRBJ2-2
CASSYIAENNEQFF	NA	TRBV5-1	TRBJ2-1
CSARGYNEQFF	NA	TRBV20-1	TRBJ2-1
CASSSMIGTDHSPLHF	NA	TRBV6-5	TRBJ1-6
CASRELATTGELFF	NA	TRBV2	TRBJ2-2
CSVEPGLAGEETQYF	TRBD2	TRBV29-1	TRBJ2-5
CASSERAANNEKLFF	NA	TRBV2	TRBJ1-4
CASSGGTGFYGYTF	TRBD1	TRBV3-1/TRBV3-2	TRBJ1-2
CASSAGYNEQFF	NA	TRBV7-3	TRBJ2-1
CASSLVGQSSYEQYF	TRBD1	TRBV7-2	TRBJ2-7
CASSSTGEGLFF	NA	TRBV7-3	TRBJ2-1
CASSLEGRGTDTQYF	NA	TRBV7-2	TRBJ2-3
CASSPGVRETQYF	NA	TRBV12-3/TRBV12-4	TRBJ2-5
CSASERGEQYF	TRBD2	TRBV20-1	TRBJ2-7
CASSPSFYGANVLTF	NA	TRBV3-1/TRBV3-2	TRBJ2-6
CASSLAGTSGRDEQFF	TRBD2	TRBV7-2	TRBJ2-1
CASSPRQGLTYGYTF	NA	TRBV18	TRBJ1-2
CASSEDGSNYGYTF	NA	TRBV2	TRBJ1-2
CASSLLAGGPGYNEQFF	TRBD2	TRBV7-2	TRBJ2-1